This passage covers 4 T cell receptor beta chains from one sample sequenced in a study of CD8 T cells in Susac syndrome. An amount of RNA that ranged from 0.5 to 1 ug was reverse transcribed with random hexamers. TCRdb used MiXCR to reprocess the immunoSEQ multiplex PCR reads, holding one entry per CDR3 protein. The sample consists of roughly 190,000 distinct CDR3 sequences, roughly 92% of them appearing once. Sequencing was carried out using CD4+ T cells from PBMCs. All receptors derive from a human donor in good health.

V and J are TRBV7-2 and TRBJ2-7; 10 bases are a match to TRBD2. This CDR3 spans 17 amino acids. Per the germline V gene, CDR1 is SGHTA and CDR2 is FQGNSA. J lost 7 bases, V lost 2 bases, and 14 bases had no gene match. The CDR3 protein is CASSLTGGGLAGVEQYV. The DNA of the CDR3 is TGTGCCAGCAGCTTAACGGGAGGGGGCCTAGCGGGAGTTGAGCAGTACGTC.

This clonotype was detected once. V usage is TRBV3-1 and J usage is TRBJ1-1; weak D call: TRBD1 (6 bases). The germline gives CDR1 LGHDT, CDR2 YNNKEL (reference sequence). The CDR3 totals 14 residues. V shed 4 bases and J shed 4 bases, with 13 bases lying between them. CDR3 residues: CASSPQGRGTEAFF. The CDR3 DNA is TGTGCCAGCAGCCCACAGGGACGGGGCACTGAAGCTTTCTTT.

The chain joins TRBV28 to TRBJ1-5; 10 bases line up with TRBD1. Trimming at V came to 4 bases and at J to 4 bases, leaving 4 bases not matched to a gene. CDR1 is MDHEN and CDR2 is SYDVKM in the germline V gene. The CDR3 runs to 15 residues. The CDR3 loop reads CASSSGQGHNQPQHF. In DNA form, the CDR3 reads TGTGCCAGCAGTTCGGGACAGGGGCATAATCAGCCCCAGCATTTT.

The V gene is TRBV20-1, the J gene TRBJ1-3; possible D gene TRBD1, 6 bases. This CDR3 spans 15 amino acids. Germline V gene lookup returns CDR1 DFQATT and CDR2 SNEGSKA (reference sequence). Trimming cost V 0 bases and J 5 bases, with 14 bases left between them. CDR3 loop: CSARDPRTARNTIYF. CDR3 coding DNA: TGCAGTGCTAGAGATCCGCGGACAGCGAGAAACACCATATATTTT.